Following are 15 T cell receptor beta chains from one sample sequenced in a study of cytomegalovirus exposure and HLA in healthy donors. A multiplex PCR was run with 60 Vbeta primers and 13 Jbeta primers. TCRdb keeps only in-frame clones here, not all; method: immunoSEQ multiplex PCR. This table has about 160,000 clones, 80% appearing once. Sequenced input: PBMCs. These receptors came from a young man in good health and CMV-seropositive.

This chain links TRBV27 with TRBJ2-7; 8 positions agree with TRBD2. The CDR3 is made up of 14 amino acids. Germline V gene data show CDR1 as MNHEY and CDR2 as SMNVEV (reference sequence). V was clipped by 6 bases and J by 0 bases; unmatched bases: 4. The CDR3 DNA sequence: TGTGCCAGCAGCGCCGGGACTAGCTCCTACGAGCAGTACTTC. Its translation is CASSAGTSSYEQYF.

This clone was detected a few times. The CDR3 nucleotides are TGTGCCAGCAGCCAACTACCAGCGGGGGGGAGTGCGGAGACCCAGTACTTC. This translates into CASSQLPAGGSAETQYF. The rearrangement links TRBV4-2 to TRBJ2-5, with 10 bases that match TRBD2. The V and J ends lost 2 bases and 5 bases, in that order; junction bases with no gene match: 11. The germline V gene encodes CDR1 LGHNA and CDR2 YNFKEQ. CDR3 length: 17 amino acids.

This rearrangement joins TRBV4-1 to TRBJ2-5; 7 positions agree with TRBD2. Trimming took 2 bases from V and 2 from J; bases not matched to a gene: 8. This CDR3 is 16 amino acids long. The germline CDR1 and CDR2 sequences are MGHRA and YSYEKL. The CDR3 DNA follows: TGCGCCAGCAGCCAACGGGGCGGGGGACCGCAAGAGACCCAGTACTTC. Translation gives CASSQRGGGPQETQYF.

The chain carries TRBV27 and TRBJ1-5; unclear D gene. V shed 8 bases and J shed 3 bases, with 20 bases lying between them. This CDR3 has 16 residues. CDR1 is MNHEY and CDR2 is SMNVEV in the germline V gene (reference sequence). CDR3 nucleotide sequence: TGTGCCAGCGGGGAGAGAATTACCAGCCCCAATCAGCCCCAGCATTTT. As protein: CASGERITSPNQPQHF.

The J gene is TRBJ2-2, the V gene TRBV27; D not certain. Trimming took 7 bases from V and 6 from J, leaving 12 bases between them. The length of the CDR3 is 13 residues. Germline CDR1 MNHEY, CDR2 SMNVEV (reference sequence). The CDR3 sequence is CASTKLTAGELFF. CDR3 DNA sequence: TGTGCCAGCACTAAACTTACGGCCGGGGAGCTGTTTTTT.

The gene calls are TRBV11-2 and TRBJ2-5, with D perhaps TRBD2 (5 bases). The DNA end lines up better with TRBJ2-7; the J call may be wrong. Germline CDR1 SGHAT, CDR2 FQNNGV. The CDR3 has 14 amino acids. In DNA, the CDR3 is TGTGCCAGCAGCTCGACGGACGGGGTCTACGAGCAGTACTTC. As protein: CASSSTDGVYEQYF.

The rearrangement uses TRBV10-1 and TRBJ2-7; TRBD1 matches 7 bases. This CDR3 is 16 amino acids long. From germline, CDR1 is WNHNN and CDR2 SYGVQD (reference sequence). V was pared by 5 bases and J by 3 bases, with 13 bases of the junction left unmatched. CDR3 sequence reads: CASSNDRERMGYEQYF. The DNA of the CDR3 is TGCGCCAGCAGTAACGACAGGGAGAGGATGGGCTACGAGCAGTACTTC.

The V gene is TRBV28, the J gene TRBJ1-5; 7 nucleotides line up with TRBD1. The CDR3 is 13 residues long. V shed 8 bases, J shed 6 bases, and the junction held 7 bases outside the gene matches. CDR1 MDHEN and CDR2 SYDVKM come from the germline V gene. In DNA form, the CDR3 reads TGTGCCAGCTACATAGGGGGCTCTCAGCCCCAGCATTTT. Protein product: CASYIGGSQPQHF.

This clone showed up just a few times. V gene TRBV4-1 combines with J gene TRBJ2-1; TRBD2 matches at 9 bases. CDR1 is MGHRA, CDR2 YSYEKL, per germline. This CDR3 contains 17 residues. J lost 1 base, V lost 2 bases, and 6 bases had no gene match. As DNA, the CDR3 is TGCGCCAGCAGCCAACATAGCGGGAGAAGTTCCTACAATGAGCAGTTCTTC. Protein sequence: CASSQHSGRSSYNEQFF.

This clone showed up just once. V and J are TRBV7-9 and TRBJ2-7, with D perhaps TRBD2 (5 bases). The CDR3 totals 15 residues. The V end lost 5 bases, the J end lost 3 bases, and 17 bases lay between the germline ends. Germline CDR1 SEHNR, CDR2 FQNEAQ (reference sequence). The CDR3 DNA follows: TGTGCCAGCAGCAACAGCCCAGCGGTGGGCTACGAGCAGTACTTC. Encoded protein: CASSNSPAVGYEQYF.

This chain joins TRBV7-8 and TRBJ2-5; 9 positions match TRBD2. J was trimmed by 7 bases and V by 7 bases; bases with no gene match: 13. Germline CDR1 is SGHVS and CDR2 is FQNEAQ. The CDR3 has 15 amino acids. CDR3 sequence reads: CASNAPIAGAGTQYF. The CDR3 coding sequence is TGTGCCAGCAACGCACCTATAGCGGGAGCGGGGACCCAGTACTTC.

This chain uses TRBV12-5 with TRBJ1-5; D gene ambiguous. Trimming took off 5 bases at V and 6 bases at J, with 17 bases between the two ends. Per germline, CDR1 LGHNT and CDR2 FRNRAP. The CDR3 consists of 15 residues. Here the CDR3 reads CASGNGRAGGQPQHF. Here the CDR3 DNA reads TGTGCTAGTGGTAATGGGCGGGCAGGCGGTCAGCCCCAGCATTTT.

The chain recombines TRBV9 with TRBJ2-6; the D gene is possibly TRBD2 (5 bases). CDR1 SGDLS and CDR2 YYNGEE come from the germline V gene. CDR3 size: 21 residues. Trimming took 3 bases from V and 0 from J, leaving 25 bases between them. CDR3 residues: CASSGAATRAFRSSGANVLTF. CDR3 in DNA: TGTGCCAGCAGCGGAGCGGCTACCCGGGCCTTTAGGAGCTCTGGGGCCAACGTCCTGACTTTC.

The V and J genes are TRBV6-1 and TRBJ2-5, with D perhaps TRBD1 (6 bases). This CDR3 contains 15 residues. V lost 4 bases and J 5 bases, leaving 17 bases between the germline ends. From germline, CDR1 is MNHNS and CDR2 SASEGT. The CDR3 sequence: CASSGGGWESETQYF. DNA for the CDR3: TGTGCCAGCAGTGGAGGGGGTTGGGAATCGGAGACCCAGTACTTC.

The V and J genes are TRBV5-1 and TRBJ2-2, with 7 bases matching TRBD1. Germline V CDR1 and CDR2: SGHRS, YFSETQ. V was pared by 0 bases and J by 6 bases, with 5 bases of the junction left unmatched. This CDR3 region has 15 residues. CDR3 sequence reads: CASSLVTGSAGELFF. In DNA form, the CDR3 reads TGCGCCAGCAGCTTGGTGACAGGGAGTGCCGGGGAGCTGTTTTTT.